The 22 T cell receptor beta chains given below trace back to one sample, sequenced in a study of CD8+ T cells in alopecia areata (dated by TCRdb to between 2018 and 2020). Receptor libraries were prepared by the immunoSEQ multiplex PCR assay. RNA was extracted from all samples and reverse transcribed into cDNA as template for TCR sequencing. TCRdb mirrors the immuneACCESS table, restricted to in-frame sequences. Some clones are absent from its copies; in checked studies, under half trace to an unresolved V gene, and the reason for the others is unknown. The sample records more than 90,000 clones, none occurring a single time. Around a fifth of the sample is taken by the ten largest. The sequencing input was lesional skin. All receptors derive from a C3H/HeJ mouse with alopecia areata. This mouse strain carries MHC haplotype H2-k.

As for this clone: These gene names are mouse names. From the germline J gene comes the end of the CDR3, since the read stops 4 residues before it. The chain has TRBV19 and TRBJ1-1; 7 bases line up with TRBD1. Germline CDR1 reads FNHDT; CDR2 reads SITEND (reference sequence). The CDR3 extends over 12 amino acids. CDR3 bases read: TGTGCCAGCAGAGCCGGGACAGCA. It encodes CASRAGTA. The CDR3, in full, reads CASRAGTAEVFF. Based on the CDR3 plus reference TRBV19 and TRBJ1-1, the full variable domain is GGIITQTPKFLIGQEGQKLTLKCQQNFNHDTMYWYRQDSGKGLRLIYYSITENDLQKGDLSEGYDASREKKSSFSLTVTSAQKNEMAVFLCASRAGTAEVFFGKGTRLTVV.

In its sample, this clone was seen a few times. Gene names follow the mouse nomenclature. The read finishes 4 residues shy of the CDR3 end, and the germline J gene is used to complete it. V gene TRBV13-3 combines with J gene TRBJ1-1; no definite D call. The germline V gene encodes CDR1 NNHDY and CDR2 SYVADS. Trimming removed 5 bases from V and 0 bases from J, with 8 bases in between. The length of the CDR3 is 13 residues. The covered CDR3 bases are TGTGCCAGCAGCGCTGAAGCAAACACA. This encodes CASSAEANT. The whole CDR3 protein reads CASSAEANTEVFF.

The table lists this clone with a few counts. This may stem from a read error, because a much larger clone lies one nucleotide away. Germline and genes: mouse. The read stops 4 residues short of the end of the CDR3; the missing end is completed from the germline J gene. The rearrangement joins TRBV14 to TRBJ2-7; 7 bases are a match to TRBD1. V lost 4 bases to trimming and J lost 0 bases; unmatched junction nucleotides: 4. There are 14 residues in the CDR3. CDR1 is SGHDT, CDR2 FRDEAV, per germline. CDR3 protein: CASSPRDSSYEQYF. The CDR3 bases that were read are TGTGCCAGCAGTCCCCGGGACAGCTCCTAT. Looking up the rest from reference TRBV14 and TRBJ2-7 gives the full variable domain: EAGVTQSPRYAVLQEGQAVSFWCDPISGHDTLYWYQQPRDQGPQLLVYFRDEAVIDNSQLPSDRFSAVRPKGTNSTLKIQSAKQGDTATYLCASSPRDSSYEQYFGPGTRLTVL.

This clone was detected a few times. The gene symbols are mouse symbols. The read terminates 4 residues ahead of where the CDR3 ends, so the germline J gene completes it. The chain links TRBV14 to TRBJ2-1, with 10 bases identical to TRBD1. The CDR3 consists of 14 residues. Germline V CDR1 and CDR2: SGHDT, FRDEAV. The CDR3 is CASSTGTGVAEQFF. CDR3 DNA, as far as it was read: TGTGCCAGCAGTACCGGGACAGGGGTGGCT.

This clone was detected only a few times. Genes and germline are mouse. The sequenced fragment ends 4 residues before the CDR3 boundary, so the rest is inferred from the germline J gene. V usage is TRBV16 and J usage is TRBJ1-4; no definite D call. V was pared by 0 bases and J by 2 bases, with 10 bases between. The CDR3 contains 16 residues. CDR1 and CDR2 from the germline V gene are SGHSA and FRNQAP. Partial CDR3 DNA: TGTGCAAGCAGCTTAGAAGTCCAGACATCCAACGAA. This sequence encodes CASSLEVQTSNE. The CDR3 in full is CASSLEVQTSNERLFF. Full variable domain (missing parts from reference TRBV16 and TRBJ1-4): NAGVIQTPRHKVTGKGQEATLWCEPISGHSAVFWYRQTIVQGLEFLTYFRNQAPIDDSGMPKERFSAQMPNQSHSTLKIQSTQPQDSAVYLCASSLEVQTSNERLFFGHGTKLSVL.

This clone was seen more than once but under ten times. The translated DNA and TCRdb's protein are not identical at residue 13; the protein here was translated from the DNA. Gene names are mouse gene names. The CDR3 goes on 3 residues after the read ends, and that part is filled in from the germline J gene. The rearrangement links TRBV13-3 to TRBJ1-6; TRBD1 matches 9 bases. TRBJ1-6 is designated an ORF whose function remains uncertain. J gave up 7 bases and V 2 bases, and 7 bases lay outside the gene matches. The CDR3 length is 16 residues. From germline, CDR1 is NNHDY and CDR2 SYVADS. CDR3 protein: CASSDRDRALNSPLYF. Incomplete CDR3 DNA: TGTGCCAGCAGTGACCGGGACAGGGCCCTCAATTCGCCC.

In this sample, this clone turned up a few times. The germline and genes are mouse ones. The read stops 4 residues short of the end of the CDR3; the missing end is completed from the germline J gene. The chain is built from TRBV14 and TRBJ2-2; no reliable D call. CDR1 and CDR2 (germline): SGHDT, FRDEAV. Trimming cost V 1 base and J 0 bases, with 4 bases left between them. The CDR3 totals 14 residues. The sequenced CDR3 bases are TGTGCCAGCAGTTTCAGGGCAAACACCGGG. Translation: CASSFRANTG. The CDR3 in full is CASSFRANTGQLYF.

As for this clone: Genes here carry mouse names. The read ends 4 residues shy of where the CDR3 ends; the end is completed using the germline J gene. V usage is TRBV13-3 and J usage is TRBJ2-7; the match to TRBD1 covers 7 bases. This CDR3 comprises 15 residues. Germline V gene sequence: CDR1 NNHDY, CDR2 SYVADS. CDR3 in amino acids: CASSADRELDYEQYF. The sequenced CDR3 bases are TGTGCCAGCAGTGCTGACAGGGAACTGGATTAT.

About this clone itself: Each gene name is a mouse one. The CDR3 end is not reached by the read, which stops 4 residues before it; the germline J gene fills it in. V is TRBV1 and J is TRBJ2-5; D may be TRBD2 (7 bases). The CDR3 runs to 15 residues. Trimming stripped 1 base from V and 1 base from J, with 9 bases between. The germline V gene has CDR1 NSQYPW and CDR2 LRSPGD (reference sequence). CDR3 DNA, as far as it was read: TGCACCTGCAGTGCAGGCGGGGGGCACCAAGAC. Translated: CTCSAGGGHQD. The whole CDR3 protein is CTCSAGGGHQDTQYF.

A word on this clone: Mouse germline and gene names are used. The read halts 4 residues ahead of the CDR3 end, with the missing end drawn from the germline J gene. The chain carries TRBV19 and TRBJ2-7; the D gene is possibly TRBD1 (6 bases). The V end lost 2 bases, the J end lost 0 bases, and 9 bases lay between the germline ends. The length of the CDR3 is 14 residues. The germline V gene has CDR1 FNHDT and CDR2 SITEND (reference sequence). The CDR3 region is CASSMRGSSYEQYF. The part of the CDR3 DNA that was read is TGTGCCAGCAGTATGAGGGGGTCCTCCTAT.

A word on this clone: The listed genes are named as in mouse. Read data end 4 residues before the CDR3 end; the end is taken from the germline J gene. The rearrangement joins TRBV13-1 to TRBJ1-2; D gene uncertain. The CDR3 extends over 15 amino acids. V gave up 3 bases and J gave up 3 bases, with 15 bases separating them. Germline loops: CDR1 NSHNY, CDR2 SYGAGN. The chain's CDR3 is CASSADIPGDSDYTF. CDR3 DNA, as far as it was read: TGTGCCAGCAGTGCCGACATCCCTGGGGACTCC.

Note on this clone: The gene names here belong to mouse. The CDR3 is cut off 4 residues early in the read; its end comes from the germline J gene. The chain links TRBV14 to TRBJ2-1; 9 positions agree with TRBD1. The CDR3 has 14 amino acids. Per germline, CDR1 SGHDT and CDR2 FRDEAV. CDR3 DNA (partial): TGTGCCAGCAGCCCCGGGACAGGGTGGGCT. It yields the protein CASSPGTGWA. Given in full, the CDR3 is CASSPGTGWAEQFF.

In this sample, this clone turned up a few times. Translating the DNA gives a protein that differs from the TCRdb entry at residue 10; the protein shown here is that DNA translation. The gene symbols are mouse symbols. Read sequence stops 3 residues before the CDR3 end, and the germline J gene provides the missing end. The rearrangement uses TRBV31 and TRBJ1-6, with D possibly being TRBD1 (5 bases). TRBJ1-6 is reported as an ORF; its role is uncertain. This CDR3 is built from 13 residues. Germline V gene sequence: CDR1 GKSSPN, CDR2 SITVG. V lost 1 base and J 6 bases, leaving 7 bases between the germline ends. The sequenced CDR3 bases are TGTGCCTGGAGTCCGGGGGGTAATTCGCCC. The encoded protein is CAWSPGGNSP. The CDR3 reads in full as CAWSPGGNSPLYF.

This clone was observed a handful of times. Gene names are mouse gene names. The read terminates 4 residues ahead of where the CDR3 ends, so the germline J gene completes it. V usage is TRBV13-1 and J usage is TRBJ2-1; D perhaps matches TRBD1 (5 bases). The CDR3 runs 13 residues. In germline, CDR1 is NSHNY, CDR2 SYGAGN. Deletions cut 5 bases from V and 1 base from J, with 7 bases between. Partial CDR3 DNA: TGTGCCAGCAGACAGGAGAACTATGCT. It translates to CASRQENYA. In full, the CDR3 reads CASRQENYAEQFF.

Comments on this clone: All gene names here are mouse names. The read gets to within 4 residues of the CDR3 end, and the germline J gene fills in the rest. The chain couples TRBV17 to TRBJ1-2, with a possible D match to TRBD1 (6 bases). The germline V and J ends were trimmed by 0 bases and 0 bases, with 8 bases remaining between them. The CDR3 contains 15 residues. The germline V gene encodes CDR1 MNHDT and CDR2 YYDKIL. The CDR3 reads CASSRDQGPNSDYTF. CDR3 DNA (partial): TGTGCTAGCAGTAGAGATCAGGGGCCAAACTCC.

This clone has at least ten counts. These gene names are mouse names. The read halts 4 residues ahead of the CDR3 end, with the missing end drawn from the germline J gene. The gene calls are TRBV13-3 and TRBJ2-1, with a possible D match to TRBD1 (5 bases). Germline-derived CDR1 and CDR2 are NNHDY and SYVADS. The V end was cut by 4 bases, the J end by 5 bases, with 7 bases between. The CDR3 is 12 residues long. The sequenced part of the CDR3 DNA is TGTGCCAGCAGTTTCAGGGATGCT. Residues: CASSFRDA. The complete CDR3 protein is CASSFRDAEQFF.

As for this clone: Gene names denote mouse genes. The sequenced fragment ends 4 residues before the CDR3 boundary, so the rest is inferred from the germline J gene. This CDR3 is also generated by other DNA sequences in the sample. The chain uses TRBV13-3 and TRBJ1-1, with 11 bases that match TRBD1. The V gene's germline CDR1 is NNHDY and CDR2 SYVADS. This CDR3 is 13 amino acids long. The CDR3 bases that were read are TGTGCCAGCAGTCGGGACAGGGGGACA. Residues: CASSRDRGT. The whole CDR3 protein is CASSRDRGTEVFF.

To note about this clone: At residue 12, the TCRdb protein departs from the DNA translation, so the protein shown here was derived from the DNA itself. Genes here carry mouse names. With the read ending 3 residues before the CDR3 end, the germline J gene is used to fill in that end. This chain joins TRBV13-3 and TRBJ1-6, with TRBD1 matching over 9 bases. TRBJ1-6 has ORF status, its function being uncertain. Germline lookup yields CDR1 NNHDY and CDR2 SYVADS. The CDR3 has 15 amino acids. J lost 2 bases, V lost 5 bases, and 2 bases had no gene match. Incomplete CDR3 DNA: TGTGCCAGCAGAACAGGGGGCCCCTATAATTCGCCC. This encodes CASRTGGPYNSP. Given in full, the CDR3 is CASRTGGPYNSPLYF.

As regards this clone: All gene names here are mouse names. The read finishes 4 residues shy of the CDR3 end, and the germline J gene is used to complete it. The chain combines TRBV13-3 with TRBJ2-5, with a tentative D call TRBD2 (7 bases). The CDR3 totals 16 residues. Trimming removed 0 bases from V and 0 bases from J, with 11 bases in between. The germline V gene has CDR1 NNHDY and CDR2 SYVADS. CDR3 sequence: CASSDVGGSNQDTQYF. The sequenced CDR3 bases are TGTGCCAGCAGTGATGTGGGGGGCAGTAACCAAGAC.

In regard to this clone: The gene names given are mouse names. The CDR3 protein is CASSWGTGEDAEQFF. The sequenced CDR3 bases are TGTGCCAGCAGCTGGGGGACAGGGGAGGATGCT. The chain couples TRBV13-1 to TRBJ2-1, with 10 positions matching TRBD1. The read is 4 residues too short to cover the CDR3 end, so that end is filled in from the germline J gene. Trimming cost V 5 bases and J 5 bases; bases outside gene matches: 7. The CDR3 is 15 amino acids. The V gene's germline CDR1 is NSHNY and CDR2 SYGAGN.

To note about this clone: The germline and genes are mouse ones. The observed sequence ends 4 residues before the CDR3 terminus, with the missing tail filled in from the germline J gene. V usage is TRBV13-3 and J usage is TRBJ2-3; 10 bases agree with TRBD2. This CDR3 comprises 16 residues. CDR1 and CDR2 from the germline V gene are NNHDY and SYVADS. With V trimmed by 5 bases and J by 3 bases, 9 bases remained unmatched. This CDR3 is CASSLWGGARAETLYF. CDR3 DNA (partial): TGTGCCAGCAGCCTCTGGGGGGGCGCGCGGGCAGAA.

About this clone itself: Gene names denote mouse genes. The sequenced fragment ends 4 residues before the CDR3 boundary, so the rest is inferred from the germline J gene. This chain joins TRBV13-1 and TRBJ1-2; a weak D match, TRBD1 (5 bases). The CDR3 runs to 15 residues. From germline, CDR1 is NSHNY and CDR2 SYGAGN. CDR3 DNA, as far as it was read: TGTGCCAGCAGTGATACGACGGGACTGGGGGTC. This codes for CASSDTTGLGV. The entire CDR3 protein reads CASSDTTGLGVDYTF.